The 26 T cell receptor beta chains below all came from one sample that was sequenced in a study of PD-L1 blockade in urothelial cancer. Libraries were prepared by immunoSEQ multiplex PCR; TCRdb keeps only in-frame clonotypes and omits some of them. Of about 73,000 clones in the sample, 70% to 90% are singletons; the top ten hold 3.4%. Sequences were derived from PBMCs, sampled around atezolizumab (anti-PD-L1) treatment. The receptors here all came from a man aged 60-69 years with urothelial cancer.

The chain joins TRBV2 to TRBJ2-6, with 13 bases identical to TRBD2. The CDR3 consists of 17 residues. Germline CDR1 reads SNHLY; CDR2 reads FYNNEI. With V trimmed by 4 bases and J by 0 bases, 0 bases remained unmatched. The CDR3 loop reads CASSGLAGGSGANVLTF. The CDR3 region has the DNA TGTGCCAGCAGTGGACTAGCGGGAGGCTCTGGGGCCAACGTCCTGACTTTC. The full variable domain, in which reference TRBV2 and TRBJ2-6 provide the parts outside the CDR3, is EPEVTQTPSHQVTQMGQEVILRCVPISNHLYFYWYRQILGQKVEFLVSFYNNEISEKSEIFDDQFSVERPDGSNFTLKIRSTKLEDSAMYFCASSGLAGGSGANVLTFGAGSRLTVL.

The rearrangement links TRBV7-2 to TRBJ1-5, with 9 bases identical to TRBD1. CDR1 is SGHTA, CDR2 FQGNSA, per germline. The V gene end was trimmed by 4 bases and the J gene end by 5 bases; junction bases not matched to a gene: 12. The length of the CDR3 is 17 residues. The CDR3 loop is CASSYRPGTGSYQPQHF. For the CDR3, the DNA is TGTGCCAGCAGCTACAGGCCCGGGACAGGGAGTTATCAGCCCCAGCATTTT.

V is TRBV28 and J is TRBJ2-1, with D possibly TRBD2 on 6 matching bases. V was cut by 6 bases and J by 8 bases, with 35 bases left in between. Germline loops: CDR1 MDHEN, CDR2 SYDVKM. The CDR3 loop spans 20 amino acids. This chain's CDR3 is CASSDPRGAGKLLGPDEQFF. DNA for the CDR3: TGTGCCAGCAGCGACCCCCGGGGTGCGGGAAAGTTATTGGGGCCCGATGAGCAGTTCTTC.

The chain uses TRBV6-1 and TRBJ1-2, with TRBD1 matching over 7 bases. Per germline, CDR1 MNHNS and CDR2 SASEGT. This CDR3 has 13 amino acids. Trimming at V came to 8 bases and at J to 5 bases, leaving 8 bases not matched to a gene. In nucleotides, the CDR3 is TGTGCCAGCGGTCTGGCAGGGGGGTATGGCTACACCTTC. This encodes CASGLAGGYGYTF.

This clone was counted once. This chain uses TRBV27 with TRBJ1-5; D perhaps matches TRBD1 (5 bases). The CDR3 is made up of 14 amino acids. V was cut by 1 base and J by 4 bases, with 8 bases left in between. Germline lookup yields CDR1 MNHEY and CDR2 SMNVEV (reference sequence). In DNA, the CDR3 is TGTGCCAGCAGTTTATGGGGGAGGAATCAGCCCCAGCATTTT. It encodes CASSLWGRNQPQHF.

DNA for the CDR3: TGCGCCAGCAGCCAAGACTGGGGAGACAATCAGCCCCAGCATTTT. This encodes CASSQDWGDNQPQHF. The chain combines TRBV4-3 with TRBJ1-5; no definite D call. This CDR3 is built from 15 residues. The germline V gene has CDR1 LGHNA and CDR2 YSLEER. V was pared by 0 bases and J by 3 bases, with 9 bases between.

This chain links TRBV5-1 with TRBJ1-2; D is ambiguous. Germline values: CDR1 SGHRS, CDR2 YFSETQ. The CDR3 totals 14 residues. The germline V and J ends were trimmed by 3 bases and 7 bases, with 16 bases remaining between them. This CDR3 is CASSSQPSEGGYTF. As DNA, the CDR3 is TGCGCCAGCAGCTCCCAGCCTTCAGAGGGTGGCTACACCTTC. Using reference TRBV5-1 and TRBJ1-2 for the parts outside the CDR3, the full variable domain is KAGVTQTPRYLIKTRGQQVTLSCSPISGHRSVSWYQQTPGQGLQFLFEYFSETQRNKGNFPGRFSGRQFSNSRSEMNVSTLELGDSALYLCASSSQPSEGGYTFGSGTRLTVV.

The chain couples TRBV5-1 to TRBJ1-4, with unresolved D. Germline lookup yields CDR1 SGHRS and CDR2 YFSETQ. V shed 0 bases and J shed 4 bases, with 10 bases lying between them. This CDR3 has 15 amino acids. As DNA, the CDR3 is TGCGCCAGCAGCTTGGCCGCCAGGAATAATGAAAAACTGTTTTTT. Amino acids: CASSLAARNNEKLFF.

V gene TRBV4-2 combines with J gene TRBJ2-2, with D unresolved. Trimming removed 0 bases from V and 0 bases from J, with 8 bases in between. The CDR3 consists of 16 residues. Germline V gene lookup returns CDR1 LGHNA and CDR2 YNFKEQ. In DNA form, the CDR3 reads TGTGCCAGCAGCCAAGATTGGCAGACGAACACCGGGGAGCTGTTTTTT. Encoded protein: CASSQDWQTNTGELFF.

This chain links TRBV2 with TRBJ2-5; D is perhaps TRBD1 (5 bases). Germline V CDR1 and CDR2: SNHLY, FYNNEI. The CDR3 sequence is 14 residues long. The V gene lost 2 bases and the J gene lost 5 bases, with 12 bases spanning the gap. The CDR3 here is CASSESSRAETQYF. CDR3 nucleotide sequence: TGTGCCAGCAGTGAATCCTCCAGGGCGGAGACCCAGTACTTC.

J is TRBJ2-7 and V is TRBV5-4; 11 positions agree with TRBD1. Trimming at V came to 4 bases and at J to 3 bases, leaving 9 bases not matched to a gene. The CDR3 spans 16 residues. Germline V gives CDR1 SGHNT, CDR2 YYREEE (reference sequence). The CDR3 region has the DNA TGTGCCAGCAGCGATGGTGGGACAGGGGGTTACTACGAGCAGTACTTC. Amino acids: CASSDGGTGGYYEQYF.

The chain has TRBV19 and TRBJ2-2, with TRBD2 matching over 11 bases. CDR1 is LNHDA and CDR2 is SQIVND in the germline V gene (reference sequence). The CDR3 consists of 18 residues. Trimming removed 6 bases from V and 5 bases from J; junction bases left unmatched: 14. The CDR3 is CASRSLAGGPTRTGELFF. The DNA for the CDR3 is TGTGCCAGTAGAAGCCTAGCGGGGGGACCCACAAGGACCGGGGAGCTGTTTTTT.

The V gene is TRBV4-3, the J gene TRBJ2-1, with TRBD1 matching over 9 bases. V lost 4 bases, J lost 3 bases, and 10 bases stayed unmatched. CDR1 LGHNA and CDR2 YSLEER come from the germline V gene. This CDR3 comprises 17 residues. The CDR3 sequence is CASSPNPQGAIYNEQFF. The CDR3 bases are TGCGCCAGCAGCCCCAACCCACAGGGGGCAATCTACAATGAGCAGTTCTTC.

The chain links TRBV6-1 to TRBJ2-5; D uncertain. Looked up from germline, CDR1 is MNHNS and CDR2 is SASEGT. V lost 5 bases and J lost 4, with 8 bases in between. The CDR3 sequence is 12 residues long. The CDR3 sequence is CASSSYGETQYF. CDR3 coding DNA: TGTGCCAGCAGTAGTTACGGAGAGACCCAGTACTTC.

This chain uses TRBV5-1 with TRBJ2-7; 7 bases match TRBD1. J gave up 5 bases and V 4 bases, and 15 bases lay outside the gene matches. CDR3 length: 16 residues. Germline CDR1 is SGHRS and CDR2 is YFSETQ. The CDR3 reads CASSLKPGTAPHEQYF. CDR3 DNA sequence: TGCGCCAGCAGCCTGAAACCCGGGACAGCCCCCCACGAGCAGTACTTC. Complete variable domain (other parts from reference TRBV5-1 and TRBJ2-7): KAGVTQTPRYLIKTRGQQVTLSCSPISGHRSVSWYQQTPGQGLQFLFEYFSETQRNKGNFPGRFSGRQFSNSRSEMNVSTLELGDSALYLCASSLKPGTAPHEQYFGPGTRLTVT.

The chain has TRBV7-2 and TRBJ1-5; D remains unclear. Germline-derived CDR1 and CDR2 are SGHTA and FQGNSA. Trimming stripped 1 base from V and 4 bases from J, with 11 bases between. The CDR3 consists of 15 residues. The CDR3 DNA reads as TGTGCCAGCAGCTTAGTGACGGGGAATAATCAGCCCCAGCATTTT. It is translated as CASSLVTGNNQPQHF.

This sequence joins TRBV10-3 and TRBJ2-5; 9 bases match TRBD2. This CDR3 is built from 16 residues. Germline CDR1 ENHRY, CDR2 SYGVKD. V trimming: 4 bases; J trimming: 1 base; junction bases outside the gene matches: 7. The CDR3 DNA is TGTGCCATCAGTGCATCTCTAGCGGGATCCCAAGAGACCCAGTACTTC. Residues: CAISASLAGSQETQYF.

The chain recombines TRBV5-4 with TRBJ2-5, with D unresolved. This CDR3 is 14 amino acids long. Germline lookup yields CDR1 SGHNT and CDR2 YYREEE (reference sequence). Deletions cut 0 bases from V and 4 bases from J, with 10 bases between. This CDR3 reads CASSLEVRGETQYF. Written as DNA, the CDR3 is TGTGCCAGCAGCTTGGAGGTGAGAGGAGAGACCCAGTACTTC.

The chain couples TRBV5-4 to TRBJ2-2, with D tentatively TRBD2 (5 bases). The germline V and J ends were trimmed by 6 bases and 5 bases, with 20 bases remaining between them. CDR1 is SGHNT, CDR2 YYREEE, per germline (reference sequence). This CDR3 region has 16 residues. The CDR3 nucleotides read TGTGCCAGCAACTCCCGTGGGCGGGTTCTAACCGGGGAGCTGTTTTTT. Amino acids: CASNSRGRVLTGELFF. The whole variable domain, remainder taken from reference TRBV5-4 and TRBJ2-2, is ETGVTQSPTHLIKTRGQQVTLRCSSQSGHNTVSWYQQALGQGPQFIFQYYREEENGRGNFPPRFSGLQFPNYSSELNVNALELDDSALYLCASNSRGRVLTGELFFGEGSRLTVL.

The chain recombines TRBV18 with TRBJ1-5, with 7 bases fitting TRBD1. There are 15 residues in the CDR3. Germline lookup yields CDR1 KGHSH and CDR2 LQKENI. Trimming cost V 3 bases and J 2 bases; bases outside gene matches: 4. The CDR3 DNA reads TGTGCCAGCTCACCGGCGCAGGGGGGCAATCAGCCCCAGCATTTT. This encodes CASSPAQGGNQPQHF.

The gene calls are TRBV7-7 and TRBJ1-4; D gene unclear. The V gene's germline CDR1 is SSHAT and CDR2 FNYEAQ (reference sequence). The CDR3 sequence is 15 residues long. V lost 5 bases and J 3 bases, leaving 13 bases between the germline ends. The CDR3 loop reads CASSLNAGSNEKLFF. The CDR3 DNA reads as TGTGCCAGCAGCCTTAACGCGGGGTCTAATGAAAAACTGTTTTTT.

The CDR3 spells CAISDPEFSAKNIQYF. CDR3 nucleotide sequence: TGTGCCATCAGTGATCCTGAGTTCTCAGCCAAAAACATTCAGTACTTC. The V and J genes are TRBV10-3 and TRBJ2-4; D is undetermined. With 3 bases removed from V and 0 bases from J, the gap between germline ends came to 12 bases. The CDR3 length is 16 residues. Germline assignment: CDR1 ENHRY and CDR2 SYGVKD.

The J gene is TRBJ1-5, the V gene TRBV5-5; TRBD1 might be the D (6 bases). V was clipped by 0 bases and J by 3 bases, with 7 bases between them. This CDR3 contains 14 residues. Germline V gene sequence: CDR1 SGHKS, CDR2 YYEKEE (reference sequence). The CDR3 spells CASSLAGANQPQHF. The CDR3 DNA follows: TGTGCCAGCAGCTTGGCAGGGGCCAATCAGCCCCAGCATTTT.

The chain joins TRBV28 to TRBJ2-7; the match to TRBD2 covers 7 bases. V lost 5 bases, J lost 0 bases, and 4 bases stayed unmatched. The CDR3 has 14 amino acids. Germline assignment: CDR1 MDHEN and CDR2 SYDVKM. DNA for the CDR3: TGTGCCAGCAGTCGCCGCGGGAGCTCCTACGAGCAGTACTTC. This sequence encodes CASSRRGSSYEQYF.

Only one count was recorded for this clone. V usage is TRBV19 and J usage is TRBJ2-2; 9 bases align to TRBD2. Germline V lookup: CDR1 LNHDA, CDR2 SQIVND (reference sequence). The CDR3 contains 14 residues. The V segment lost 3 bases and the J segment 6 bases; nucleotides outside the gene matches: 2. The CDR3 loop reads CASSIGGGAGELFF. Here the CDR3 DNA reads TGTGCCAGTAGTATTGGCGGGGGGGCCGGGGAGCTGTTTTTT.

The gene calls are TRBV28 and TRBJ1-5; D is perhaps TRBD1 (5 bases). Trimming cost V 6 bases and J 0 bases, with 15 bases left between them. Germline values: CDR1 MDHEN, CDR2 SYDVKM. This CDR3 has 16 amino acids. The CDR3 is CASSQTRGYSNQPQHF. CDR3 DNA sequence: TGTGCCAGCAGCCAAACGCGGGGGTATAGCAATCAGCCCCAGCATTTT.